Following are 22 T cell receptor beta chains from one sample sequenced in a study of vaccination and CD4 T cells after COVID-19. Treatment indicated: roughly 10-day PBMC culture with coronavirus spike peptide pools or control peptides (ViraFEST assay). Cultured CD4+ T-cell DNA underwent Oncomine TCR Beta short-read sequencing. TCRdb itself ran the PCR reads through MiXCR, one entry per CDR3 protein. The repertoire consists of 20,000 to 25,000 distinct CDR3 sequences, with roughly 74% occurring once and the leading ten covering approximately 9%. No antigen is known for these receptors. Sequenced material: CD4+ T cells from blood, cultured in vitro. The receptors here all came from a human donor who had recovered from COVID-19.

This clonotype was seen a few times. This chain uses TRBV24-1 with TRBJ1-2; weak D call: TRBD1 (6 bases). Germline lookup yields CDR1 KGHDR and CDR2 SFDVKD. V lost 7 bases, J lost 4 bases, and 18 bases lay in between. The CDR3 runs to 15 residues. The CDR3: CATSTGAIHGYGYTF. CDR3 bases: TGTGCCACCAGCACGGGGGCGATTCACGGCTATGGCTACACCTTC.

This clonotype has more than one count but fewer than ten. CDR3 DNA sequence: TGTGCCAGCAGGAACCAAGGGAAACAGGGTCAGCCCCAGCATTTT. It codes for CASRNQGKQGQPQHF. This chain uses TRBV28 with TRBJ1-5; a possible D gene is TRBD1 (6 bases). Germline CDR1 reads MDHEN; CDR2 reads SYDVKM. Trimming pared 6 bases from V and 6 bases from J, leaving 18 bases between. The CDR3 loop spans 15 amino acids.

The chain couples TRBV19 to TRBJ1-1; 7 positions match TRBD1. V shed 5 bases, J shed 4 bases, and the junction held 4 bases outside the gene matches. The CDR3 has 13 amino acids. Germline V lookup: CDR1 LNHDA, CDR2 SQIVND (reference sequence). In DNA, the CDR3 is TGTGCCAGTAGTGGGACAGTCCTCACTGAAGCTTTCTTT. This codes for CASSGTVLTEAFF.

The chain combines TRBV30 with TRBJ1-1; 7 bases are shared with TRBD1. The CDR3 is 14 amino acids. The V segment lost 5 bases and the J segment 4 bases; nucleotides outside the gene matches: 10. From germline, CDR1 is GTSNPN and CDR2 SVGIG (reference sequence). The CDR3 loop is CAWLLGGRVTEAFF. Written as DNA, the CDR3 is TGTGCCTGGTTGCTAGGGGGCAGGGTCACTGAAGCTTTCTTT.

The DNA of the CDR3 is TGTGCCATCAGGGAGACAGGGCCGGAACAGCCCCAGCATTTT. Its protein product is CAIRETGPEQPQHF. The chain employs TRBV10-3 and TRBJ1-5; 7 bases agree with TRBD1. The CDR3 is 14 amino acids. Germline lookup yields CDR1 ENHRY and CDR2 SYGVKD. V gave up 6 bases and J gave up 7 bases; unmatched junction bases: 9.

The chain uses TRBV14 and TRBJ2-5; D is undetermined. This CDR3 comprises 16 residues. Trimming took off 3 bases at V and 4 bases at J, with 18 bases between the two ends. CDR1 and CDR2 from the germline V gene are SGHDN and FVKESK. The CDR3 nucleotides read TGTGCCAGCAGCCACGGGCGGTTAAGGGATGGAGAGACCCAGTACTTC. Protein product: CASSHGRLRDGETQYF.

This clonotype has just a few counts. The chain has TRBV7-9 and TRBJ1-5; unclear D gene. Germline V gives CDR1 SEHNR, CDR2 FQNEAQ (reference sequence). Between the trimmed V and J ends, which lost 4 bases and 2 bases, there was a span of 15 bases. The CDR3 runs 16 residues. The CDR3 bases are TGTGCCAGCAGCTCCTCGAGGAGGACGGGCAATCAGCCCCAGCATTTT. Translated: CASSSSRRTGNQPQHF.

This CDR3 reads CSARGLAGAADTQYF. The CDR3 region has the DNA TGCAGTGCTAGAGGGCTAGCGGGAGCAGCGGATACGCAGTATTTT. This rearrangement joins TRBV20-1 to TRBJ2-3, with 10 bases lining up with TRBD2. The CDR3 extends over 15 amino acids. V was clipped by 1 base and J by 6 bases; unmatched bases: 7. Germline V gene sequence: CDR1 DFQATT, CDR2 SNEGSKA (reference sequence).

Remarks on this clonotype: Compared with germline, one end of the junction differs, possibly owing to a read error. The chain uses TRBV20-1 and TRBJ1-2, with D maybe TRBD1 (5 bases). The CDR3 contains 11 residues. Germline CDR1 is DFQATT and CDR2 is SNEGSKA (reference sequence). The CDR3 here is CSARALGVGRF. DNA of the CDR3: TGCAGTGCTAGAGCACTGGGGGTGGGGAGGTTC.

CDR3 bases: TGTGCCAGCCACCAGGGTTTAAGGGTTGGCTATGGCTACACCTTC. The encoded protein is CASHQGLRVGYGYTF. The chain links TRBV28 to TRBJ1-2; D might be TRBD1 (5 bases). Deletions cut 8 bases from V and 4 bases from J, with 20 bases between. Germline V lookup: CDR1 MDHEN, CDR2 SYDVKM. CDR3 size: 15 residues.

The V gene is TRBV20-1, the J gene TRBJ2-7, with 11 bases that match TRBD2. CDR3 length equals 16 residues. Losses at the gene ends were 1 base for V and 5 bases for J; bases not matched to a gene: 10. Germline loops: CDR1 DFQATT, CDR2 SNEGSKA (reference sequence). The CDR3 loop is CSARGPTSGSIHEQYF. CDR3 in DNA: TGCAGTGCTAGAGGACCCACTAGCGGGAGCATCCACGAGCAGTACTTC.

Notes on this clonotype: Its ends do not fully match the called genes, so a read error is possible. This rearrangement joins TRBV11-3 to TRBJ2-3; the D is unclear. The germline V gene encodes CDR1 SGHNT and CDR2 YENEEA. CDR3 length: 14 amino acids. Here the CDR3 reads CTSSLGLSTDTQYF. CDR3 sequence (DNA): TGTACCAGCAGCCTGGGCCTGAGCACAGATACGCAGTATTTT. The full variable domain, rest sourced from reference TRBV11-3 and TRBJ2-3, is EAGVVQSPRYKIIEKKQPVAFWCNPISGHNTLYWYLQNLGQGPELLIRYENEEAVDDSQLPKDRFSAERLKGVDSTLKIQPAELGDSAVYLCTSSLGLSTDTQYFGPGTRLTVL.

The chain employs TRBV28 and TRBJ1-2; tentative D call: TRBD1 (6 bases). The CDR3 covers 16 residues. Germline V gene sequence: CDR1 MDHEN, CDR2 SYDVKM. The V and J ends lost 3 bases and 3 bases respectively, with 17 bases between them. The CDR3 DNA sequence: TGTGCCAGCAGTTTTGTTATTGGGGCAGGGGACTATGGCTACACCTTC. It codes for CASSFVIGAGDYGYTF.

This clonotype was seen only a few times. The chain couples TRBV6-5 to TRBJ1-6; 7 bases are a match to TRBD1. V was clipped by 4 bases and J by 6 bases; unmatched bases: 3. Germline V lookup: CDR1 MNHEY, CDR2 SVGAGI. The CDR3 extends over 14 amino acids. In DNA form, the CDR3 reads TGTGCCAGCAGTTGGGGACAGACTAATTCACCCCTCCACTTT. It codes for CASSWGQTNSPLHF.

The chain combines TRBV6-1 with TRBJ2-7; 10 bases agree with TRBD2. This CDR3 region has 15 residues. Trimming at V came to 6 bases and at J to 2 bases, leaving 7 bases not matched to a gene. Per the germline V gene, CDR1 is MNHNS and CDR2 is SASEGT. The CDR3 nucleotides are TGTGCCAGCAGCATTAGCGGGAGGTCCCCCTACGAGCAGTACTTC. This translates into CASSISGRSPYEQYF.

There are a few counts of this clonotype. The CDR3 protein is CASSAINRGGYSEAFF. DNA of the CDR3: TGTGCCAGCAGCGCAATCAACAGGGGAGGTTACTCTGAAGCTTTCTTT. The chain has TRBV7-2 and TRBJ1-1; 7 bases match TRBD1. Losses at the gene ends were 5 bases for V and 6 bases for J; bases not matched to a gene: 15. CDR1 SGHTA and CDR2 FQGNSA come from the germline V gene. The CDR3 covers 16 residues.

This clonotype has a handful of counts. The CDR3 here is CASSPQETQYF. Written as DNA, the CDR3 is TGTGCCAGCAGTCCGCAAGAGACCCAGTACTTC. The rearrangement links TRBV12-3 or TRBV12-4 to TRBJ2-5; D ambiguous. The ends were cut back, 5 bases at V and 2 bases at J, with 3 bases in the middle. The CDR3 has 11 residues.

The chain has TRBV20-1 and TRBJ1-1; no clear D gene. The length of the CDR3 is 15 residues. Germline lookup yields CDR1 DFQATT and CDR2 SNEGSKA (reference sequence). Deletions cut 0 bases from V and 4 bases from J, with 15 bases between. CDR3 DNA: TGCAGTGCTAGAGACCGCCTAAAAGCTTCCACTGAAGCTTTCTTT. Protein: CSARDRLKASTEAFF.

This clonotype was counted only a few times. This chain uses TRBV6-5 with TRBJ1-6, with 7 bases lining up with TRBD1. V was clipped by 4 bases and J by 0 bases; unmatched bases: 3. Germline CDR1 is MNHEY and CDR2 is SVGAGI. CDR3 length: 16 residues. CDR3 coding DNA: TGTGCCAGCAGTTGGACAGGAGGCTCCTATAATTCACCCCTCCACTTT. The encoded protein is CASSWTGGSYNSPLHF.

This clonotype was counted a single time. The V and J genes are TRBV30 and TRBJ2-7; no reliable D call. Trimming cost V 2 bases and J 9 bases, with 17 bases left between them. The CDR3 loop spans 13 amino acids. Germline loops: CDR1 GTSNPN, CDR2 SVGIG (reference sequence). The CDR3 here is CAWSSTSPTGQYF. CDR3 DNA: TGTGCCTGGAGTTCGACCTCCCCTACTGGGCAGTACTTC.

This chain links TRBV28 with TRBJ1-5, with D unresolved. The germline CDR1 and CDR2 sequences are MDHEN and SYDVKM. The V and J ends lost 8 bases and 7 bases respectively, with 18 bases between them. This CDR3 is 14 amino acids long. CDR3 protein: CASWGGLPSQPQHF. The CDR3 region has the DNA TGTGCCAGCTGGGGTGGACTCCCATCCCAGCCCCAGCATTTT.

The V call is TRBV24-1, the J call TRBJ1-5, with unresolved D. CDR1 is KGHDR, CDR2 SFDVKD, per germline. V lost 12 bases and J lost 6, with 8 bases in between. The CDR3 spans 10 residues. CDR3 protein: CAANSQPQHF. The CDR3 nucleotides read TGTGCCGCAAACAGTCAGCCCCAGCATTTT.